The next 3 T cell receptor beta chains were all read from a single sample in a study of cytomegalovirus exposure and HLA in healthy donors. TCRdb keeps only in-frame clones here, not all; method: immunoSEQ multiplex PCR. The sample shows over 60,000 clones, over 85% of them seen only once. Sequenced: PBMCs. Receptor source: a man in his late teens or twenties in good health and CMV-seropositive.

This chain links TRBV27 with TRBJ2-5; D perhaps matches TRBD2 (5 bases). The DNA matches TRBJ2-7 better at its end, which makes the J call doubtful. The CDR3 consists of 15 residues. The germline CDR1 and CDR2 sequences are MNHEY and SMNVEV (reference sequence). The CDR3 is CASSKKRNPSYEQYF. CDR3 coding DNA: TGTGCCAGCAGCAAAAAGCGGAACCCTTCCTACGAGCAGTACTTC.

In its sample, this clone was seen once. Other DNA sequences within the sample encode an identical CDR3. The V and J genes are TRBV27 and TRBJ2-3, with D hard to call. The CDR3 loop spans 12 amino acids. Germline CDR1 is MNHEY and CDR2 is SMNVEV (reference sequence). The V gene lost 5 bases and the J gene lost 2 bases, with 5 bases spanning the gap. The CDR3 sequence is CASSPHTDTQYF. Written as DNA, the CDR3 is TGTGCCAGCAGTCCCCACACAGATACGCAGTATTTT.

The J gene is TRBJ1-4, the V gene TRBV18; 8 bases map to TRBD1. From germline, CDR1 is KGHSH and CDR2 LQKENI. The trim removed 3 bases at V and 3 bases at J, leaving 6 bases unmatched. This CDR3 contains 16 residues. CDR3 loop: CASSPVRGHPNEKLFF. The CDR3 DNA reads TGTGCCAGCTCACCGGTCAGGGGGCACCCTAATGAAAAACTGTTTTTT.